The table lists the clone carrying this T cell receptor (beta chain) with a count of one. No antigen is known for it. Researchers amplified the TCR beta CDR3 regions from RNA transcripts. The primer set for the first-round RT-PCR of the TCR CDR3 was HTBI. Using its own MiXCR run on the multiplex PCR reads, TCRdb lists one record per CDR3 protein. Among 330,000 or so distinct CDR3 sequences, roughly 18% were seen once, and the ten largest hold roughly 40%. This specimen comes from a study of T cells in Graves' hyperthyroidism and ophthalmopathy. General study results and limits: Expanded thyroid clonotypes (above 0.001) were mostly also found in blood.

The germline V gene encodes CDR1 MDHEN and CDR2 SYDVKM. The CDR3 is 12 amino acids. V lost 8 bases and J lost 4, with 11 bases in between. Source material: blood. The TCR originated in a man aged 45 to 65 with Graves' ophthalmopathy. The chain joins TRBV28 to TRBJ2-5; tentatively, D is TRBD1 (5 bases). The CDR3 region is CASQAGRETQYF. The CDR3 DNA is TGTGCCAGCCAAGCAGGGCGAGAGACCCAGTACTTC.